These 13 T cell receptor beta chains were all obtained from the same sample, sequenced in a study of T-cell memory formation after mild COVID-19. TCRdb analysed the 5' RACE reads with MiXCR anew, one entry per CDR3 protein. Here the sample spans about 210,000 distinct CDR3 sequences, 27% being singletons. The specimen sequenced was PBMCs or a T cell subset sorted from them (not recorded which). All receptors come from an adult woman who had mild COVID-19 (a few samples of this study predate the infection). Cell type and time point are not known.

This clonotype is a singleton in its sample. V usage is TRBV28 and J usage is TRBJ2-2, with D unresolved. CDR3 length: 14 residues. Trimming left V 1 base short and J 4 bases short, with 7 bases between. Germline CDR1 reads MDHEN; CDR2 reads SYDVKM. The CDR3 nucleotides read TGTGCCAGCAGTTTATTAGACTCCACCGGGGAGCTGTTTTTT. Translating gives CASSLLDSTGELFF.

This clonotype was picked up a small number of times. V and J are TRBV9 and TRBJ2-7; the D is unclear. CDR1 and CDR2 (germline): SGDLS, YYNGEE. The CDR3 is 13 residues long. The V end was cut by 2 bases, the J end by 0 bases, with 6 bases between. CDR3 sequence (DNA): TGTGCCAGCAGCGTCGGGTCCTCCTACGAGCAGTACTTC. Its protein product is CASSVGSSYEQYF.

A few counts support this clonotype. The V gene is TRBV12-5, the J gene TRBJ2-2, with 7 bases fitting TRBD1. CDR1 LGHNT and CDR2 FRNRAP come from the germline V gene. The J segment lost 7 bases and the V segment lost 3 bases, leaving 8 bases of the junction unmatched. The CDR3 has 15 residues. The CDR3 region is CASGLLDRANGELFF. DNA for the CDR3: TGTGCTAGTGGTTTACTAGACAGGGCTAACGGGGAGCTGTTTTTT.

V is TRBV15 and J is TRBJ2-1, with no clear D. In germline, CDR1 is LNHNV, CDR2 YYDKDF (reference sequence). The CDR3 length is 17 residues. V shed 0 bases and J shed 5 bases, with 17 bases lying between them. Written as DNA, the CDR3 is TGTGCCACCAGCAGAGATTCGGCACTCTATTGGGACAATGAGCAGTTCTTC. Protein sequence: CATSRDSALYWDNEQFF. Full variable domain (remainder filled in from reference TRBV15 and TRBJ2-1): DAMVIQNPRYQVTQFGKPVTLSCSQTLNHNVMYWYQQKSSQAPKLLFHYYDKDFNNEADTPDNFQSRRPNTSFCFLDIRSPGLGDTAMYLCATSRDSALYWDNEQFFGPGTRLTVL.

The CDR3 spells CASSLVGGSNYGYTF. In DNA form, the CDR3 reads TGTGCCAGCAGTTTAGTCGGGGGTTCAAACTATGGCTACACCTTC. The chain uses TRBV12-3 or TRBV12-4 and TRBJ1-2, with TRBD1 as a possible D gene (5 bases). Trimming shortened V by 1 base and J by 2 bases, and 11 bases separated the two germline ends. CDR3 length equals 15 residues.

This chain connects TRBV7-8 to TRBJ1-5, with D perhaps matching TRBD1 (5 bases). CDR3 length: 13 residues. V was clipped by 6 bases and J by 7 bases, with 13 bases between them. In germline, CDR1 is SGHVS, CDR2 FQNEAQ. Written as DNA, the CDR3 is TGTGCCAGCAGGCAGACCTGGGGGCAGCCCCAGCATTTT. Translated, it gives CASRQTWGQPQHF.

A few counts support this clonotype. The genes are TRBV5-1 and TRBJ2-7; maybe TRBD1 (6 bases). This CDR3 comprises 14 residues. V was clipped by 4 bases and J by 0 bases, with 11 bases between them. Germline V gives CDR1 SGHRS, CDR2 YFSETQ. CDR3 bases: TGCGCCAGCAGCCCAGGGGACAACTCCTACGAGCAGTACTTC. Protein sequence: CASSPGDNSYEQYF. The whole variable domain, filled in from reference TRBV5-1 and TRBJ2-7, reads KAGVTQTPRYLIKTRGQQVTLSCSPISGHRSVSWYQQTPGQGLQFLFEYFSETQRNKGNFPGRFSGRQFSNSRSEMNVSTLELGDSALYLCASSPGDNSYEQYFGPGTRLTVT.

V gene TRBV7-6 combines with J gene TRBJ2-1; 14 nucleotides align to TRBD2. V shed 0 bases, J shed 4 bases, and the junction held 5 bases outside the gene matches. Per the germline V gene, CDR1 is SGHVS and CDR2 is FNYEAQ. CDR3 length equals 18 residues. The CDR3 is CASSLAGTSGGAYNEQFF. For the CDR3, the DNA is TGTGCCAGCAGCTTAGCGGGGACTAGCGGGGGCGCTTACAATGAGCAGTTCTTC.

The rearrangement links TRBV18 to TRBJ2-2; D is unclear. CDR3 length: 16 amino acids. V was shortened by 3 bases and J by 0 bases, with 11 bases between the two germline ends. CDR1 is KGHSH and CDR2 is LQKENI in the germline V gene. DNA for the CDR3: TGTGCCAGCTCACCTTTGGTCGGCCCGAACACCGGGGAGCTGTTTTTT. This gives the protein CASSPLVGPNTGELFF. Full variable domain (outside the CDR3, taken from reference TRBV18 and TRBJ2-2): NAGVMQNPRHLVRRRGQEARLRCSPMKGHSHVYWYRQLPEEGLKFMVYLQKENIIDESGMPKERFSAEFPKEGPSILRIQQVVRGDSAAYFCASSPLVGPNTGELFFGEGSRLTVL.

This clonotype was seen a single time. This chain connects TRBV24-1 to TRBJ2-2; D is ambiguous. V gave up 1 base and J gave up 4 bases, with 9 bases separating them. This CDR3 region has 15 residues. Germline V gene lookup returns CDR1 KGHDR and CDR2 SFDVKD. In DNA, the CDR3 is TGTGCCACCAGTGATTTAAGGAATCCCACCGGGGAGCTGTTTTTT. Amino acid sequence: CATSDLRNPTGELFF.

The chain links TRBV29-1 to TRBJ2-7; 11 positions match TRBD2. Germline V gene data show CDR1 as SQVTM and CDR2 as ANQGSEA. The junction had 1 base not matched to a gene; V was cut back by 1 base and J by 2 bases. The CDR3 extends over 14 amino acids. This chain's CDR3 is CSVEVAGGTYEQYF. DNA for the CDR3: TGCAGCGTTGAAGTAGCGGGAGGGACCTACGAGCAGTACTTC.

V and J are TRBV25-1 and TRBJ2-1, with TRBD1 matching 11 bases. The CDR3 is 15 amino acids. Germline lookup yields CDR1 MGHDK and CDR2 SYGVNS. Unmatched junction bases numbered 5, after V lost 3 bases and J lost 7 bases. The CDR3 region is CASSDPGTGGNEQFF. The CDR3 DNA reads TGTGCCAGCAGTGACCCCGGGACAGGGGGAAATGAGCAGTTCTTC. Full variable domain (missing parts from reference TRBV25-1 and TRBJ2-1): EADIYQTPRYLVIGTGKKITLECSQTMGHDKMYWYQQDPGMELHLIHYSYGVNSTEKGDLSSESTVSRIRTEHFPLTLESARPSHTSQYLCASSDPGTGGNEQFFGPGTRLTVL.

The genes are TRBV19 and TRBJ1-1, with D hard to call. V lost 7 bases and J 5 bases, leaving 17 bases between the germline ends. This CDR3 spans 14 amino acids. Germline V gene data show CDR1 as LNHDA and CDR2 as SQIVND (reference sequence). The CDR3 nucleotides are TGTGCCAGTACCACCGGAATCAGAGGTACTGAAGCTTTCTTT. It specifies CASTTGIRGTEAFF.